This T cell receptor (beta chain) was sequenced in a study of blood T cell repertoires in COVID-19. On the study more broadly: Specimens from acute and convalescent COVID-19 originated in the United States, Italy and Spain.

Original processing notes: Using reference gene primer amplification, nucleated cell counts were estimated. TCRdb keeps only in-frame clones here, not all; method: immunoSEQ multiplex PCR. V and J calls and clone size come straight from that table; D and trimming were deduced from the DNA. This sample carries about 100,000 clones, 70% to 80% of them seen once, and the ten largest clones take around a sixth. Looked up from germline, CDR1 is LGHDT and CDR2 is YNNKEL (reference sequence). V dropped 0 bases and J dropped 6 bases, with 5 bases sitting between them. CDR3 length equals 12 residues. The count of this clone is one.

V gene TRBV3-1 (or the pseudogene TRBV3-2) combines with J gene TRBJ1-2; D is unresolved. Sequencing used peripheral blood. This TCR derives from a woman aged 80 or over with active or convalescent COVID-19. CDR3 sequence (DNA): TGTGCCAGCAGCCAAGATTTAGATGGCTACACCTTC. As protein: CASSQDLDGYTF.